The present T cell receptor (beta chain) was sequenced within a study of long-term antiretroviral therapy in people with HIV. General study results and limits: HIV repertoires covered narrower CDR3 length ranges than controls did. Upon ART, diversity increased but remained lower than transplant donor controls.

With regard to this clone: Its cognate antigen is unknown.

Version v3.0 of the immunoSEQ assay was performed at survey level. Profiled with immunoSEQ multiplex PCR; TCRdb holds only in-frame clones, not every one. The sample holds tens of thousands of clones, about 86% seen once. This CDR3 is built from 13 residues. Trimming left V 5 bases short and J 4 bases short, with 11 bases between. Germline V gene sequence: CDR1 MNHEY, CDR2 SVGAGI. The rearrangement uses TRBV6-5 and TRBJ1-1, with D possibly matching TRBD1 (5 bases). The sample was unsorted PBMCs, taken 1.3 years after starting antiretroviral therapy. The sequence was collected from a man in his 60s with HIV. The CDR3 DNA reads TGTGCCAGCAGTAGGTCGGGGGTCACTGAAGCTTTCTTT. This codes for CASSRSGVTEAFF.